This is a list of T cell receptor beta chains from one sample in a study of shared clonotypes between healthy human individuals. Repertoires were generated with immunoSEQ multiplex PCR, while TCRdb's copy carries only in-frame clones and drops some. The data show about 2 million clones, 85% to 95% seen once. What was sequenced was naive CD8+ T cells sorted from blood. The receptors here all came from a man younger than 35 in good health. The CDR3 runs from the conserved cysteine through the conserved F or W. The D gene is left open where the match is weak. Clone size is not always given. Where it is, it says once, few, many or a class for expanded clones.

CDR3 DNA | CDR3 protein | clone size | V gene | D gene | J gene
TGTGCCAGCAGCCCGAGGGAATTAGGAAACACCGGGGAGCTGTTTTTT | CASSPRELGNTGELFF | - | TRBV9 | - | TRBJ2-2
TGTGCCAGCAGCCAAGAGAGGGACACCATATATTTT | CASSQERDTIYF | - | TRBV4-2 | - | TRBJ1-3
TGTGCCAGCAGCGTACCTTCCCACGGGACAGGGATTGTTGAGCAGTACTTC | CASSVPSHGTGIVEQYF | - | TRBV9 | TRBD1 | TRBJ2-7
TGTGCCTGGAGGACAGGATATCAGACTGGGGCCAACGTCCTGACTTTC | CAWRTGYQTGANVLTF | - | TRBV30 | - | TRBJ2-6
TGTGCCATCAGTGAACAGGGGGAGATCTGGCTATATGATGGCTACACCTTC | CAISEQGEIWLYDGYTF | - | TRBV10-3 | TRBD1 | TRBJ1-2
TGTGCCAGCAGTTACGTTTTATCGGAGGACTACGAGCAGTACTTC | CASSYVLSEDYEQYF | - | TRBV6-5 | - | TRBJ2-7
TGCGCCAGCAGCCTCCCCCTGTCCACAGATACGCAGTATTTT | CASSLPLSTDTQYF | once | TRBV4-1 | - | TRBJ2-3
TGCGCCAGCAGCTGGACAGCTTGGGGGGAGACCCAGTACTTC | CASSWTAWGETQYF | once | TRBV5-1 | - | TRBJ2-5
TGTGCCAGCAGCGTAGATGAAGTCGGGGAGCTGTTTTTT | CASSVDEVGELFF | - | TRBV9 | - | TRBJ2-2
TGTGCCAGCAGCTTGACAGATTATTACGAGCAGTACTTC | CASSLTDYYEQYF | - | TRBV7-2 | - | TRBJ2-7
TGTGCCAGCAGCTTGGGTTCCGGGGGGGAGACCCAGTACTTC | CASSLGSGGETQYF | - | TRBV5-4 | TRBD2 | TRBJ2-5
TGTGCCAGCACCCCCTCGGAGCGGGGATCCTACGAGCAGTACTTC | CASTPSERGSYEQYF | - | TRBV13 | TRBD2 | TRBJ2-7
TGTGCCAGCAGTCTAGCGGGGGATTACAATGAGCAGTTCTTC | CASSLAGDYNEQFF | - | TRBV11-3 | TRBD2 | TRBJ2-1
TGTGCCAGCAGCTTAGAAGTAATTAGCGGGACCCCAGATACGCAGTATTTT | CASSLEVISGTPDTQYF | - | TRBV7-8 | TRBD2 | TRBJ2-3
TGCGCCAGCAGACCGCAGGGGAACACCGGGGAGCTGTTTTTT | CASRPQGNTGELFF | - | TRBV10-1 | - | TRBJ2-2
TGTGCCAGCAGCCAAGATTGGGGAATCATGGATACGCAGTATTTT | CASSQDWGIMDTQYF | - | TRBV14 | - | TRBJ2-3
TGTGCCAGTACCCAGGGAGGGCAGCCCCAGCATTTT | CASTQGGQPQHF | few | TRBV19 | - | TRBJ1-5
TGTGCCAGTAGTATGAGTCTCGGACAGTACACCGGGGAGCTGTTTTTT | CASSMSLGQYTGELFF | - | TRBV19 | - | TRBJ2-2
TGTGCAAGTCGGCCTTTGGGGACTAGCGGGGCTGACTCCTACGAGCAGTACTTC | CASRPLGTSGADSYEQYF | - | TRBV12-2 | - | TRBJ2-7
TGCGCCAGCAGTGACGGGAGGTTCTACGAGCAGTACTTC | CASSDGRFYEQYF | - | TRBV10-2 | TRBD2 | TRBJ2-7
TGTGCCAGCAGCTTAACCTGGGGAGGCCAAGAGACCCAGTACTTC | CASSLTWGGQETQYF | once | TRBV5-4 | - | TRBJ2-5
TGTGCCAGCAGCTTGATCGCGACAGGGGGGACCGGGGAGCTGTTTTTT | CASSLIATGGTGELFF | - | TRBV5-6 | TRBD1 | TRBJ2-2
TGTGCCAGCAGCTTAGTCTTGGGTCAAAACAGGCACCCGGGATCACCCCTCCACTTT | CASSLVLGQNRHPGSPLHF | once | TRBV7-2 | - | TRBJ1-6